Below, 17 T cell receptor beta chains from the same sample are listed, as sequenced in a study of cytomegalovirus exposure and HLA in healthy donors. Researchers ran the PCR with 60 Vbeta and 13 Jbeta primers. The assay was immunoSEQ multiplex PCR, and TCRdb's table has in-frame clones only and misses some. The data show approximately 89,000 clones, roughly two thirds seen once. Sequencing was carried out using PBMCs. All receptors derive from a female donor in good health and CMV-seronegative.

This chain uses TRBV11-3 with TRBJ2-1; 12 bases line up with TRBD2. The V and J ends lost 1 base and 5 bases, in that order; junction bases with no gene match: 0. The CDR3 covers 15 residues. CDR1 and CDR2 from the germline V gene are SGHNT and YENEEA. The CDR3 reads CASSLGLAGDNEQFF. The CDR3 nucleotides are TGTGCCAGCAGCTTAGGACTAGCGGGAGACAATGAGCAGTTCTTC.

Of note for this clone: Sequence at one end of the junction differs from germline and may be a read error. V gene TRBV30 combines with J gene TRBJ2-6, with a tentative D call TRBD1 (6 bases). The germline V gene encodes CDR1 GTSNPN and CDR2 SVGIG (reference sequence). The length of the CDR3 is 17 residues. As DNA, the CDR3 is TGTGTCTGGAGTGTAACAGGGACGAACTCTGGGGCCAACGTCCTGACTTTC. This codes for CVWSVTGTNSGANVLTF.

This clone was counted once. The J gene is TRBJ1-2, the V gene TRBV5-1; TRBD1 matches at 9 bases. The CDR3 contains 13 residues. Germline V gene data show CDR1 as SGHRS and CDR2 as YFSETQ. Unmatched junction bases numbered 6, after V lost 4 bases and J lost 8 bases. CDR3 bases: TGCGCCAGCAGCCCGGGACAGGGAAGAGGCTACACCTTC. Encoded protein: CASSPGQGRGYTF.

The CDR3 spells CASSQTGTGFPYGYTF. CDR3 sequence (DNA): TGTGCCAGCAGCCAAACCGGGACAGGCTTCCCCTATGGCTACACCTTC. The chain links TRBV14 to TRBJ1-2; 8 bases line up with TRBD1. The CDR3 is 16 amino acids. The V gene end was trimmed by 2 bases and the J gene end by 4 bases; junction bases not matched to a gene: 9. Germline CDR1 reads SGHDN; CDR2 reads FVKESK.

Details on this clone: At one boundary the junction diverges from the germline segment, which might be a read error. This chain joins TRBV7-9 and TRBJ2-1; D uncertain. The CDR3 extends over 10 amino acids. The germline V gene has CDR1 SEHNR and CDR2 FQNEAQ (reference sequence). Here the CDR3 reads CSSSSNEQFF. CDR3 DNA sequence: TGTTCCAGCAGCTCTAATGAGCAGTTCTTC. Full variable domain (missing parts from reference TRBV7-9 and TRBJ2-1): DTGVSQNPRHKITKRGQNVTFRCDPISEHNRLYWYRQTLGQGPEFLTYFQNEAQLEKSRLLSDRFSAERPKGSFSTLEIQRTEQGDSAMYLCSSSSNEQFFGPGTRLTVL.

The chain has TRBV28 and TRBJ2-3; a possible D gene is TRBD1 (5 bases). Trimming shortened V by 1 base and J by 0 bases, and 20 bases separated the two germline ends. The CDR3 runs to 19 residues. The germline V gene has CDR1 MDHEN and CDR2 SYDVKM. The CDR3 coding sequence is TGTGCCAGCAGTTTATATGACAGAATGGAAATAGACAGCACAGATACGCAGTATTTT. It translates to CASSLYDRMEIDSTDTQYF.

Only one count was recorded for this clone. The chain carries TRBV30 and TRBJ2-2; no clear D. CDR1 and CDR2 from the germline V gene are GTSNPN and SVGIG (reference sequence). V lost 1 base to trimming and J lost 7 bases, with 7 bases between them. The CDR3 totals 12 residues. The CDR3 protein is CAWSGAGGELFF. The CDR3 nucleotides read TGTGCCTGGAGTGGAGCCGGCGGGGAGCTGTTTTTT. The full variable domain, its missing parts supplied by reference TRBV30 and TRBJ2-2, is SQTIHQWPATLVQPVGSPLSLECTVEGTSNPNLYWYRQAAGRGLQLLFYSVGIGQISSEVPQNLSASRPQDRQFILSSKKLLLSDSGFYLCAWSGAGGELFFGEGSRLTVL.

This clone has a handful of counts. The CDR3 reads CASSSTPGEGGEAFF. The CDR3 nucleotides read TGTGCCAGCAGCTCAACCCCCGGGGAAGGGGGTGAAGCTTTCTTT. The V and J genes are TRBV13 and TRBJ1-1; possible D gene TRBD1, 6 bases. Deletions cut 4 bases from V and 7 bases from J, with 19 bases between. CDR1 and CDR2 (germline): PRHDT, FYEKMQ (reference sequence). The CDR3 is 15 residues long.

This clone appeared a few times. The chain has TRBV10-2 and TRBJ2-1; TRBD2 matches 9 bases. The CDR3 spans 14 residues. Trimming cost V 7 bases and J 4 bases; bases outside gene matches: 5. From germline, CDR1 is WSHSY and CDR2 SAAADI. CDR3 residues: CASTAREGYNEQFF. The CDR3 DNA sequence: TGCGCCAGCACAGCGCGGGAGGGGTACAATGAGCAGTTCTTC.

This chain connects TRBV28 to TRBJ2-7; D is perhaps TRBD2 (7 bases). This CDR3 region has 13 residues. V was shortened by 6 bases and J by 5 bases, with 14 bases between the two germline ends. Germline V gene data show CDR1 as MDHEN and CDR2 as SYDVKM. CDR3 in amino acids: CASRRGTQDEQYF. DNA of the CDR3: TGTGCCAGCAGGCGGGGGACACAAGACGAGCAGTACTTC.

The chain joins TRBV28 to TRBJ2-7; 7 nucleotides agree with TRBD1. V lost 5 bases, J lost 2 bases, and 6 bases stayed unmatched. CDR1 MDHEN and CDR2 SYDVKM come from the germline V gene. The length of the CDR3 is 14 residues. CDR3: CASSKGTAAYEQYF. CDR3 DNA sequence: TGTGCCAGCAGTAAGGGGACAGCCGCCTACGAGCAGTACTTC.

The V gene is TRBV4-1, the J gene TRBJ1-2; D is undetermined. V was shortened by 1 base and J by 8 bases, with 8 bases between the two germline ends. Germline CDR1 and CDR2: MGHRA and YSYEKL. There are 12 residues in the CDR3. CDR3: CASSQVGWGYTF. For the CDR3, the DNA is TGCGCCAGCAGCCAAGTCGGGTGGGGCTACACCTTC.

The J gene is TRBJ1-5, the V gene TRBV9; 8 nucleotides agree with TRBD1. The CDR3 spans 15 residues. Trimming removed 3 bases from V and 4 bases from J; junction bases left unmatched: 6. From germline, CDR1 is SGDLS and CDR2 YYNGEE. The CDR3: CASSDTGGQNQPQHF. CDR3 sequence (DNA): TGTGCCAGCAGCGACACAGGGGGGCAGAATCAGCCCCAGCATTTT. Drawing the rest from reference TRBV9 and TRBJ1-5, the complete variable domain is DSGVTQTPKHLITATGQRVTLRCSPRSGDLSVYWYQQSLDQGLQFLIQYYNGEERAKGNILERFSAQQFPDLHSELNLSSLELGDSALYFCASSDTGGQNQPQHFGDGTRLSIL.

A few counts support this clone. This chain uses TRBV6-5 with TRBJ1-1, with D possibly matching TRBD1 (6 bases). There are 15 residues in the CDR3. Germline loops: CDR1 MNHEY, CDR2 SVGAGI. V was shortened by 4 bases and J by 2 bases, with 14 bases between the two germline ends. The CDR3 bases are TGTGCCAGCAGTTCCACCGGGACACCTAACACTGAAGCTTTCTTT. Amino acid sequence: CASSSTGTPNTEAFF.

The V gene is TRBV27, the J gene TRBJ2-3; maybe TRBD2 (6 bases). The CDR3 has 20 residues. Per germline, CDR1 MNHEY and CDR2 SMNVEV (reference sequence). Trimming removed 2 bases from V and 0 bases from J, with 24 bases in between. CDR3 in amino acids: CASSLRGIPLGSTSTDTQYF. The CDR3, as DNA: TGTGCCAGCAGTTTACGCGGGATCCCCCTAGGGTCCACTAGCACAGATACGCAGTATTTT.

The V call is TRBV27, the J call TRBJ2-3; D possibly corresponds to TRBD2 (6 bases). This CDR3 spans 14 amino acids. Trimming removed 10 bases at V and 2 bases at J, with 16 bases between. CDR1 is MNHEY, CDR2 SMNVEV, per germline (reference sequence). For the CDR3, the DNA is TGTGCCATCGCTGTCGGGAGTCCCACAGATACGCAGTATTTT. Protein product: CAIAVGSPTDTQYF.

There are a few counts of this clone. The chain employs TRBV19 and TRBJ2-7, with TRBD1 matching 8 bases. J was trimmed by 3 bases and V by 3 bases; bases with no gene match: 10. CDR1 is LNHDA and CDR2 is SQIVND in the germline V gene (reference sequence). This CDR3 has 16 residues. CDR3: CASSMADRGKDYEQYF. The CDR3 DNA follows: TGTGCCAGTAGTATGGCAGACAGGGGAAAGGACTACGAGCAGTACTTC.